This T cell receptor (beta chain) was recovered during a study of T cells after yellow fever vaccination. This clonotype was detected a few times. Relative to the germline gene, one junction end is altered; a read error may explain this. The CDR3 loop spans 14 amino acids. TCRdb re-analysed the 5' RACE reads in MiXCR, keeping a single row per CDR3 protein. The sample includes about 580,000 distinct CDR3 sequences, around 17% of them seen just once. The V and J genes are TRBV12-3 or TRBV12-4 and TRBJ1-1; no clear D gene. The material sequenced was PBMCs, taken 5 days after the first yellow fever vaccination. The clonotype was recovered from a man aged 18 to 30 who received the YFV17D yellow fever vaccine. The CDR3 DNA reads as TGTGTCAGCAGTTTAGGTTACATGAACACTGAAGCTTTCTTT. Translated: CVSSLGYMNTEAFF.